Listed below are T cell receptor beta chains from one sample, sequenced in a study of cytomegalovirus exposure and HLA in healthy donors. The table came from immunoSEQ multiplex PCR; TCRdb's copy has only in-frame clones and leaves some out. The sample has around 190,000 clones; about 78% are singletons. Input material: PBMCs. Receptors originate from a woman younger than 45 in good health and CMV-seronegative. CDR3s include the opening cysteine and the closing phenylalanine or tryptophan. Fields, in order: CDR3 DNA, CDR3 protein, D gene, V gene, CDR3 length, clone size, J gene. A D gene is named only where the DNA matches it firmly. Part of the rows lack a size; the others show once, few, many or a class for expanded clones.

TGTGCCACCAGCAGCAGGCTCAATGAAAAACTGTTTTTT | CATSSRLNEKLFF | . | TRBV15 | 13 | . | TRBJ1-4
TGCGCCAGCAGCTTGAGGCGGCATTACAATGAGCAGTTCTTC | CASSLRRHYNEQFF | . | TRBV5-1 | 14 | . | TRBJ2-1
TGTGCCGGAGGGGTGGCGGGTGAGCAGTACTTC | CAGGVAGEQYF | . | TRBV2 | 11 | . | TRBJ2-7
TGTGCCAGCAGCCCGACGGGGGGGCACTATGGCTACACCTTC | CASSPTGGHYGYTF | . | TRBV9 | 14 | . | TRBJ1-2
TGTGCCAGCAGCCACCCGACAGGGGGTTCCCGCAATGAGCAGTTCTTC | CASSHPTGGSRNEQFF | TRBD1 | TRBV4-2 | 16 | . | TRBJ2-1
TGTGCCAGCGCTTCGGACAGTTCGACCTACAATGAGCAGTTCTTC | CASASDSSTYNEQFF | . | TRBV2 | 15 | . | TRBJ2-1
TGTGCCAGCAGTACGGGACTTCGCACAGATACGCAGTATTTT | CASSTGLRTDTQYF | . | TRBV9 | 14 | . | TRBJ2-3
TGTGCCAGCAGCTATGGGACAGGGCACGTCGGGGAGCTGTTTTTT | CASSYGTGHVGELFF | TRBD1 | TRBV7-2 | 15 | . | TRBJ2-2
TGTGCCAGTAGTGAGACAGGGTGGGAGCTGTTTTTT | CASSETGWELFF | TRBD1 | TRBV19 | 12 | . | TRBJ2-2
TGTGCCAGCAGCGTTGCCGGGACAGGGTTTTACGAGCAGTACTTC | CASSVAGTGFYEQYF | TRBD1 | TRBV9 | 15 | . | TRBJ2-7
TGTGCCATCAGTGAGACTTGGGGGGGTGACGATGAAAAACTGTTTTTT | CAISETWGGDDEKLFF | . | TRBV10-3 | 16 | . | TRBJ1-4
TGTGCCAGCAGCCTTAGCGGGGGGGTGCTGGATACGCAGTATTTT | CASSLSGGVLDTQYF | TRBD2 | TRBV7-3 | 15 | . | TRBJ2-3
TGTGCCAGCAGTGCGGACACCGACAATGAGCAGTTCTTC | CASSADTDNEQFF | . | TRBV2 | 13 | . | TRBJ2-1
TGCGCCAGCAGCTTGGCGCGGACAGGGGGCTACCAAGAGACCCAGTACTTC | CASSLARTGGYQETQYF | TRBD1 | TRBV5-1 | 17 | . | TRBJ2-5
TGCGCCAGCAGCCCGGGGACAGGGGCTATGGGGGAGCAGTACTTC | CASSPGTGAMGEQYF | TRBD1 | TRBV10-1 | 15 | once | TRBJ2-7
TGCGCCAGCAGCTTGGGTGGGGGCGCTGAAGCTTTCTTT | CASSLGGGAEAFF | . | TRBV5-1 | 13 | . | TRBJ1-1
TGTGCCAGCAGCTTAGAATCAGGTAATCAGCCCCAGCATTTT | CASSLESGNQPQHF | . | TRBV11-2 | 14 | . | TRBJ1-5
TGTGCCAGCAGTTACCCGGGAAATCAGCCCCAGCATTTT | CASSYPGNQPQHF | . | TRBV6-5 | 13 | . | TRBJ1-5
TGTGCCAGCAGCCTATCCCCGGAGAGCACTGAAGCTTTCTTT | CASSLSPESTEAFF | . | TRBV7-2 | 14 | few | TRBJ1-1
TGCGCCAGCAGCTTGGCCGGGGGGGGAGAGACCCAGTACTTC | CASSLAGGGETQYF | TRBD2 | TRBV5-1 | 14 | . | TRBJ2-5
TGCGCCAGCAGTGTGAACAGGGAGTTGAATGAGCAGTTCTTC | CASSVNRELNEQFF | . | TRBV10-1 | 14 | few | TRBJ2-1
TGTGCCAGCAGTTCTGTGCCGGGAGCCAAAAACATTCAGTACTTC | CASSSVPGAKNIQYF | . | TRBV28 | 15 | once | TRBJ2-4
TGTGCCAGCTCATTCTCGGGACACACAGATACGCAGTATTTT | CASSFSGHTDTQYF | . | TRBV18 | 14 | . | TRBJ2-3
TGTGCCTGGAGTGTATTGAGCGGCTACACCTTC | CAWSVLSGYTF | . | TRBV30 | 11 | . | TRBJ1-2
TGTGCCAGTACCACCTCGGCGGGAGGTCTCTACGAGCAGTACTTC | CASTTSAGGLYEQYF | TRBD2 | TRBV19 | 15 | once | TRBJ2-7
TGTGCCAGCAGTACCAGGGGGGACGAGCAGTACTTC | CASSTRGDEQYF | . | TRBV2 | 12 | . | TRBJ2-7
TGTGCCAGCGTCTGGACAGCTCTGAACACTGAAGCTTTCTTT | CASVWTALNTEAFF | . | TRBV11-2 | 14 | . | TRBJ1-1
TGTGCCAGCAGCGCGACAGGCTCTAACTATGGCTACACCTTC | CASSATGSNYGYTF | . | TRBV9 | 14 | . | TRBJ1-2
TGTGCCAGCGGCCCGACAGGGAACACTGAAGCTTTCTTT | CASGPTGNTEAFF | . | TRBV2 | 13 | . | TRBJ1-1
TGTGCCAGCAGGTCCCAGGGGGCAGGGAACTATGGCTACCCCTTC | CASRSQGAGNYGYPF | TRBD1 | TRBV27 | 15 | . | TRBJ1-2
TGTGCCAGCAGCCCCGAGGCCTCCTGCGAGCAGTACTTC | CASSPEASCEQYF | . | TRBV5-4 | 13 | once | TRBJ2-7
TGTGCCAGCAGCTTGTGGGGGGCAGATACGCAGTATTTT | CASSLWGADTQYF | . | TRBV5-6 | 13 | . | TRBJ2-3
TGTGCCAGCAGTAGGACAGAGAGCTCCTACAATGAGCAGTTCTTC | CASSRTESSYNEQFF | . | TRBV2 | 15 | once | TRBJ2-1
TGTGCCAGCAGTTACTATGGCAGTACCAACTATGGCTACCCCTTC | CASSYYGSTNYGYPF | . | TRBV6-6 | 15 | . | TRBJ1-2
TGTGCCACCAAAGGGACAGGGGACACCGGGGAGCTGTTTTTT | CATKGTGDTGELFF | TRBD1 | TRBV15 | 14 | . | TRBJ2-2
TGTGCCAGCAGCTTTACGGGAACGGGGGTGTACAATGAGCAGTTCTTC | CASSFTGTGVYNEQFF | . | TRBV5-5 | 16 | . | TRBJ2-1
TGTGCCAGCAGTTACGCAACAGGGGTTGAGCAGTTCTTC | CASSYATGVEQFF | TRBD1 | TRBV10-3 | 13 | . | TRBJ2-1
TGTGCCAGCCAGCCTACTAGCTCCCAAGAGACCCAGTACTTC | CASQPTSSQETQYF | . | TRBV19 | 14 | . | TRBJ2-5